This TCR beta chain was recorded in a study of beta chain features in type 1 diabetes. CDR3 length equals 14 residues. Trimming pared 5 bases from V and 1 base from J, leaving 10 bases between. CDR1 and CDR2 (germline): ENHRY, SYGVKD. This clone was counted only a few times. The antigen remains unidentified. Of the isolated RNA, all was reverse transcribed, and so the sequenced material was expressed TCRB transcripts. Generated by immunoSEQ multiplex PCR, the TCRdb table keeps only in-frame clones and is missing some. The sample lists more than 250,000 clones, approximately 14% seen once, with over 0.015% in the top ten. General observations from the study: The question of HLA type influencing TCRB rearrangement was one that remained unresolved here. PCR might pick shorter templates more often, in the same way for patients and controls. Moderate but significant shortening of TCRB CDR3s was recorded in all four CD4+ subsets from Type 1 diabetes patients.

The clonotype was recovered from a man aged 25 to 45 with type 1 diabetes. Sequenced: naive CD4+ T cells from blood. This rearrangement joins TRBV10-3 to TRBJ2-3; TRBD2 is a possible D gene (5 bases). CDR3 amino acids: CAISNLSGTDTQYF. CDR3 bases: TGTGCCATCAGTAACCTTAGCGGCACAGATACGCAGTATTTT.